Each of the 17 T cell receptor beta chains below was sequenced from the same sample in a study of T cells in localized non-small cell lung cancer. Here immunoSEQ multiplex PCR was the method, and the copy in TCRdb shows in-frame clones only, minus some. Counted here are 12,000 or so clones, approximately 84% occurring once; the ten biggest clones make up about 8.6%. Source: peripheral blood, taken before any cancer treatment. The receptors come from a male donor older than 55 with stage III lung adenocarcinoma.

V gene TRBV5-1 combines with J gene TRBJ2-2; 8 positions match TRBD2. The CDR3 spans 16 residues. Trimming at V came to 0 bases and at J to 1 base, leaving 2 bases not matched to a gene. Germline lookup yields CDR1 SGHRS and CDR2 YFSETQ. The CDR3 bases are TGCGCCAGCAGCTTGGGGAGCGGGGGGAACACCGGGGAGCTGTTTTTT. It yields the protein CASSLGSGGNTGELFF.

CDR3 DNA sequence: TGTGCCAGCAGCTTCAATGTGAACACCATATATTTT. Its protein is CASSFNVNTIYF. V usage is TRBV5-8 and J usage is TRBJ1-3; D remains ambiguous. Germline V gene lookup returns CDR1 SGHTS and CDR2 YDEGEE. This CDR3 is built from 12 residues. Trimming cost V 2 bases and J 7 bases, with 7 bases left between them.

CDR3: CASSPQGGEQYF. DNA for the CDR3: TGTGCCAGCTCACCACAGGGGGGGGAGCAGTACTTC. V is TRBV18 and J is TRBJ2-7, with D possibly TRBD2 on 7 matching bases. Germline CDR1 and CDR2: KGHSH and LQKENI. There are 12 residues in the CDR3. V was shortened by 1 base and J by 7 bases, with 8 bases between the two germline ends.

Points on this clone: Germline and junction disagree at one end, which may indicate a read error. The V and J genes are TRBV7-7 and TRBJ1-1; tentatively, D is TRBD1 (5 bases). CDR1 SSHAT and CDR2 FNYEAQ come from the germline V gene (reference sequence). This CDR3 has 13 residues. For the CDR3, the DNA is TGTGCTAGCAGCCCACAGGTGAACACTGAAGCTTTCTTT. This translates into CASSPQVNTEAFF.

Only one count was recorded for this clone. The chain links TRBV5-5 to TRBJ1-4; TRBD1 agrees at 8 bases. This CDR3 has 15 amino acids. J lost 4 bases, V lost 4 bases, and 6 bases had no gene match. The germline V gene encodes CDR1 SGHKS and CDR2 YYEKEE (reference sequence). The CDR3 bases are TGTGCCAGCAGCGGAGAGACAGGGGTTAATGAAAAACTGTTTTTT. Encoded protein: CASSGETGVNEKLFF.

The gene calls are TRBV7-2 and TRBJ2-3, with TRBD2 matching 11 bases. The V segment lost 5 bases and the J segment 4 bases; nucleotides outside the gene matches: 8. Germline V gives CDR1 SGHTA, CDR2 FQGNSA. This CDR3 region has 16 residues. CDR3 protein: CASSPRLAGLPDTQYF. In DNA form, the CDR3 reads TGTGCCAGCAGCCCGAGACTAGCGGGGCTCCCAGATACGCAGTATTTT.

This clone was detected only once. CDR3 protein: CASSVDRGSGELFF. The CDR3 nucleotides read TGTGCCAGCAGTGTGGACAGGGGGTCCGGGGAGCTGTTTTTT. The chain is built from TRBV6-4 and TRBJ2-2, with 10 positions matching TRBD1. The CDR3 consists of 14 residues. Germline values: CDR1 MRHNA, CDR2 SNTAGT. V lost 4 bases and J lost 6; bases outside the gene matches: 2.

This clone was recorded a few times. The rearrangement links TRBV5-1 to TRBJ1-1; tentative D call: TRBD1 (5 bases). The germline CDR1 and CDR2 sequences are SGHRS and YFSETQ. CDR3 length: 17 residues. Trimming left V 0 bases short and J 5 bases short, with 20 bases between. CDR3 amino acids: CASSLDGQVGTGTEAFF. In nucleotides, the CDR3 is TGCGCCAGCAGCTTGGATGGCCAGGTAGGGACGGGTACTGAAGCTTTCTTT.

V usage is TRBV2 and J usage is TRBJ2-3; TRBD2 matches at 8 bases. The ends lost 3 bases at V and 3 bases at J; junction bases unmatched: 8. The CDR3 contains 16 residues. Per germline, CDR1 SNHLY and CDR2 FYNNEI. Here the CDR3 DNA reads TGTGCCAGCAGTGAGCGGGGGGCTTCAACGACAGATACGCAGTATTTT. Protein: CASSERGASTTDTQYF. The entire variable domain, with the rest obtained from reference TRBV2 and TRBJ2-3, is as follows: EPEVTQTPSHQVTQMGQEVILRCVPISNHLYFYWYRQILGQKVEFLVSFYNNEISEKSEIFDDQFSVERPDGSNFTLKIRSTKLEDSAMYFCASSERGASTTDTQYFGPGTRLTVL.

The chain combines TRBV19 with TRBJ2-3; 8 nucleotides line up with TRBD2. The CDR3 runs 15 residues. J lost 0 bases, V lost 3 bases, and 2 bases had no gene match. Germline V gene data show CDR1 as LNHDA and CDR2 as SQIVND (reference sequence). This chain's CDR3 is CASSIPSGSTDTQYF. CDR3 coding DNA: TGTGCCAGTAGTATCCCTAGCGGGAGCACAGATACGCAGTATTTT.

V and J are TRBV6-4 and TRBJ2-7; possible D gene TRBD2, 6 bases. Germline V gene lookup returns CDR1 MRHNA and CDR2 SNTAGT. V was trimmed by 6 bases and J by 2 bases, leaving 17 bases between them. The CDR3 runs 15 residues. CDR3 region: CASSRPGLTAYEQYF. DNA for the CDR3: TGTGCCAGCAGCCGCCCGGGACTGACCGCCTACGAGCAGTACTTC.

The V gene is TRBV29-1, the J gene TRBJ2-1; 9 bases are a match to TRBD2. This CDR3 is 15 amino acids long. With 5 bases clipped from V and 3 bases from J, the junction kept 8 bases outside the gene matches. CDR1 SQVTM and CDR2 ANQGSEA come from the germline V gene. CDR3 coding DNA: TGCAGCGTTTTAAAACTAGCGGGCGACTACAATGAGCAGTTCTTC. Amino acid sequence: CSVLKLAGDYNEQFF.

The chain has TRBV6-5 and TRBJ2-3, with TRBD2 matching over 7 bases. With 2 bases clipped from V and 3 bases from J, the junction kept 8 bases outside the gene matches. Germline lookup yields CDR1 MNHEY and CDR2 SVGAGI. The CDR3 has 16 residues. CDR3 nucleotide sequence: TGTGCCAGCAGTTACGAGCGAGCGGGGTTTACAGATACGCAGTATTTT. Its translation: CASSYERAGFTDTQYF.

The rearrangement links TRBV9 to TRBJ2-4; no clear D. V was clipped by 0 bases and J by 2 bases, with 9 bases between them. The V gene's germline CDR1 is SGDLS and CDR2 YYNGEE. The CDR3 is 15 residues long. CDR3 loop: CASSVDPGSKNIQYF. CDR3 in DNA: TGTGCCAGCAGCGTAGATCCCGGTTCCAAAAACATTCAGTACTTC.

The V and J genes are TRBV2 and TRBJ2-3, with D hard to call. CDR1 SNHLY and CDR2 FYNNEI come from the germline V gene. The CDR3 spans 13 residues. Trimming took 0 bases from V and 2 from J, leaving 3 bases between them. CDR3: CASSEAFTDTQYF. CDR3 DNA: TGTGCCAGCAGTGAAGCTTTCACAGATACGCAGTATTTT. The variable domain in full, completed from reference TRBV2 and TRBJ2-3, reads EPEVTQTPSHQVTQMGQEVILRCVPISNHLYFYWYRQILGQKVEFLVSFYNNEISEKSEIFDDQFSVERPDGSNFTLKIRSTKLEDSAMYFCASSEAFTDTQYFGPGTRLTVL.

This chain joins TRBV27 and TRBJ2-6, with 9 bases lining up with TRBD1. The CDR3 spans 18 residues. With 9 bases clipped from V and 0 bases from J, the junction kept 12 bases outside the gene matches. Per the germline V gene, CDR1 is MNHEY and CDR2 is SMNVEV (reference sequence). The chain's CDR3 is CARTLGDRVPSGANVLTF. The CDR3 DNA sequence: TGTGCCAGGACCCTGGGGGACAGGGTCCCCTCTGGGGCCAACGTCCTGACTTTC.

This clone appeared a few times. The chain is built from TRBV27 and TRBJ1-5; D is possibly TRBD1 (5 bases). The CDR3 extends over 14 amino acids. Germline CDR1 MNHEY, CDR2 SMNVEV (reference sequence). Trimming took 6 bases from V and 1 from J, leaving 10 bases between them. Written as DNA, the CDR3 is TGTGCCAGCAGGATCCGGGACAGCAATCAGCCCCAGCATTTT. Its protein product is CASRIRDSNQPQHF.